This T cell receptor beta chain was observed in a study of CD8+ T cells in alopecia areata. Findings and caveats of the study: Throughout tofacitinib, many expanded lesional clones continued to persist in scalp and blood.

Regarding treatment: oral pan-JAK inhibitor, 5-10 mg twice daily. Extracted RNA was reverse transcribed into cDNA, the sequencing template. The data were produced by immunoSEQ multiplex PCR, yet TCRdb's version contains in-frame clones alone and is incomplete. The sample lists approximately 42,000 clones, around three fifths occurring once. This clone is a singleton in its sample. Its antigen is unknown. The receptor was derived from a human donor with alopecia areata. Sequencing was performed on CD8+ T cells sorted from blood, taken at week 4, from a patient treated with tofacitinib.

CDR3 protein: CASSQRGTPNTEAFF. The DNA of the CDR3 is TGCGCCAGCAGCCAAAGAGGAACACCGAACACTGAAGCTTTCTTT. The rearrangement links TRBV4-1 to TRBJ1-1; D is uncertain. Germline V gene lookup returns CDR1 MGHRA and CDR2 YSYEKL. V was clipped by 2 bases and J by 1 base, with 11 bases between them. The CDR3 extends over 15 amino acids.